The clone carrying this TCR beta chain has a handful of counts. Its target is unknown. Primers included in the PCR were 60 Vbeta and 13 Jbeta primers. Sequencing used immunoSEQ multiplex PCR; TCRdb keeps in-frame clones, though not all of them. This table holds approximately 110,000 clones, roughly 13% found once. The length of the CDR3 is 15 residues. CDR1 is MDHEN, CDR2 SYDVKM, per germline. V lost 6 bases to trimming and J lost 0 bases; unmatched junction nucleotides: 3. This record belongs to a study of cytomegalovirus exposure and HLA in healthy donors. Study-level results: Researchers reported in a later analysis that common viral pathogens appeared linked to several top clusters. According to the study, approximately 150 TCR beta chains were cytomegalovirus-associated.

This clonotype originated in a man aged 40-49 years in good health and CMV-seropositive. Sequenced input: PBMCs. This chain uses TRBV28 with TRBJ1-5; TRBD1 agrees at 9 bases. As DNA, the CDR3 is TGTGCCAGCAGCGTGGACAGGGGTAGCAATCAGCCCCAGCATTTT. Its protein product is CASSVDRGSNQPQHF.